This T cell receptor (beta chain) is from a study of early T cells in non-severe SARS-CoV-2 infection. The overall study: Sequenced material consisted of bulk RNA (from unsorted whole blood), and chains were unpaired. The study, taken as a whole, reports: A preference for anti-spike CD8 responses marked VDJdb matching, which missed private and CD4 specificities.

Individually, cDNA molecules had unique molecular identifiers attached to them. Via MiXCR, TCRdb re-called the 5' RACE reads, giving one row per CDR3 protein. Among about 76,000 distinct CDR3 sequences listed, around 10% were seen once. The germline V and J ends were trimmed by 0 bases and 4 bases, with 6 bases remaining between them. The CDR3 has 13 residues. Germline assignment: CDR1 KGHSH and CDR2 LQKENI. This clonotype was observed many times. What it binds is not known. Material: whole blood. This receptor was identified in an adult who was a healthcare worker with PCR-confirmed SARS-CoV-2 infection or an uninfected control (not recorded which). The gene calls are TRBV18 and TRBJ2-5; no clear D. In DNA, the CDR3 is TGTGCCAGCTCACCACCGTCCCGAGAGACCCAGTACTTC. Translated, it gives CASSPPSRETQYF.